This is a list of T cell receptor beta chains from one sample in a study of T-cell reconstitution after alpha-beta-depleted transplantation in children. TCRdb fed the PCR reads into MiXCR, producing one record per CDR3 protein. The sample has about 340,000 distinct CDR3 sequences; about an eighth are singletons. This sample comprised PBMCs, obtained from the stem cell graft. The receptors shown here come from a human donor who donated a stem cell graft to a child with Fanconi anemia. CDR3s include the opening cysteine and the closing phenylalanine or tryptophan. Fields, in order: V gene, D gene, clone size, J gene, CDR3 protein, CDR3 DNA. The D gene is left open where the match is weak. A row's size may be missing; if present it is once, few, many or a size class.

v_gene: TRBV11-2; d_gene: -; abundance: many; j_gene: TRBJ2-5; CDR3aa: CASSLDPSRTETQYF; CDR3nt: TGTGCCAGCAGCTTAGATCCAAGTAGGACAGAGACCCAGTACTTC
v_gene: TRBV13; d_gene: -; abundance: -; j_gene: TRBJ2-7; CDR3aa: CASSLNGFLYEQYF; CDR3nt: TGTGCCAGCAGCTTAAATGGGTTTCTCTACGAGCAGTACTTC
v_gene: TRBV4-2; d_gene: -; abundance: -; j_gene: TRBJ1-2; CDR3aa: CASSQDLGQGNGYTF; CDR3nt: TGTGCCAGCAGCCAAGATCTGGGGCAGGGTAATGGCTACACCTTC
v_gene: TRBV6-5; d_gene: TRBD1; abundance: -; j_gene: TRBJ1-1; CDR3aa: CASSYADRGSEAFF; CDR3nt: TGTGCCAGCAGTTACGCGGACAGGGGATCTGAAGCTTTCTTT
v_gene: TRBV10-3; d_gene: -; abundance: few; j_gene: TRBJ1-6; CDR3aa: CAISESTGVGSPLHF; CDR3nt: TGTGCCATCAGTGAGTCGACGGGAGTCGGATCACCCCTCCACTTT
v_gene: TRBV5-1; d_gene: TRBD2; abundance: many; j_gene: TRBJ2-3; CDR3aa: CASSPTTQGSGGPDTQYF; CDR3nt: TGCGCCAGCAGCCCTACGACTCAGGGGAGCGGGGGGCCGGACACGCAGTATTTT
v_gene: TRBV6-1; d_gene: -; abundance: many; j_gene: TRBJ1-1; CDR3aa: CASSPSGGLNTEAFF; CDR3nt: TGTGCCAGCAGTCCGTCGGGGGGGTTGAACACTGAAGCTTTCTTT
v_gene: TRBV28; d_gene: -; abundance: few; j_gene: TRBJ1-4; CDR3aa: CASSRDLTTNEKLFF; CDR3nt: TGTGCCAGCAGTCGGGACCTTACAACTAATGAAAAACTGTTTTTT
v_gene: TRBV11-2; d_gene: -; abundance: many; j_gene: TRBJ2-1; CDR3aa: CASSPGLYNEQFF; CDR3nt: TGTGCCAGCAGCCCGGGACTCTACAATGAGCAGTTCTTC
v_gene: TRBV15; d_gene: TRBD2; abundance: few; j_gene: TRBJ2-1; CDR3aa: CATSRDPPTPGLYNEQFF; CDR3nt: TGTGCCACCAGCAGAGATCCCCCGACGCCGGGACTATACAATGAGCAGTTCTTC
v_gene: TRBV18; d_gene: -; abundance: few; j_gene: TRBJ2-3; CDR3aa: CASSPPQTTDTQYF; CDR3nt: TGTGCCAGCTCACCACCGCAGACCACAGATACGCAGTATTTT
v_gene: TRBV18; d_gene: TRBD1; abundance: -; j_gene: TRBJ2-2; CDR3aa: CASSQGQDSSGELFF; CDR3nt: TGTGCCAGCTCGCAGGGACAGGATTCCTCCGGGGAGCTGTTTTTT
v_gene: TRBV5-1; d_gene: -; abundance: many; j_gene: TRBJ2-5; CDR3aa: CASTDSQETQYF; CDR3nt: TGCGCCAGCACGGACAGCCAAGAGACCCAGTACTTC
v_gene: TRBV7-9; d_gene: -; abundance: many; j_gene: TRBJ2-1; CDR3aa: CASSLQNYNEQFF; CDR3nt: TGTGCCAGCAGCCTTCAGAACTACAATGAGCAGTTCTTC
v_gene: TRBV20-1; d_gene: TRBD1; abundance: few; j_gene: TRBJ1-2; CDR3aa: CSARDPDRVDGYTF; CDR3nt: TGCAGTGCTAGAGACCCGGACAGGGTGGATGGCTACACCTTC
v_gene: TRBV29-1; d_gene: TRBD1; abundance: few; j_gene: TRBJ2-3; CDR3aa: CSGQGHADTQYF; CDR3nt: TGCAGCGGACAGGGCCACGCAGATACGCAGTATTTT
v_gene: TRBV7-2; d_gene: TRBD1; abundance: -; j_gene: TRBJ1-6; CDR3aa: CASSLAGGSPLHF; CDR3nt: TGTGCCAGCAGCTTGGCAGGGGGTTCACCCCTCCACTTT
v_gene: TRBV12-3/TRBV12-4; d_gene: -; abundance: many; j_gene: TRBJ1-1; CDR3aa: CASNLGEGENTEAFF; CDR3nt: TGTGCCAGCAACTTAGGAGAGGGGGAGAACACTGAAGCTTTCTTT
v_gene: TRBV18; d_gene: -; abundance: -; j_gene: TRBJ2-3; CDR3aa: CASSPDREADTQYF; CDR3nt: TGTGCCAGCTCACCTGACAGGGAGGCGGATACGCAGTATTTT
v_gene: TRBV5-1; d_gene: -; abundance: many; j_gene: TRBJ2-2; CDR3aa: CASSLVLLQGNTGELFF; CDR3nt: TGCGCCAGCAGCTTGGTATTATTACAGGGGAACACCGGGGAGCTGTTTTTT
v_gene: TRBV12-3/TRBV12-4; d_gene: -; abundance: many; j_gene: TRBJ1-2; CDR3aa: CASSLRGYGYTF; CDR3nt: TGTGCCAGCAGCCTCAGGGGCTATGGCTACACCTTC
v_gene: TRBV20-1; d_gene: -; abundance: few; j_gene: TRBJ2-1; CDR3aa: CSARVGAGDYNEQFF; CDR3nt: TGCAGTGCTAGAGTTGGGGCAGGGGATTACAATGAGCAGTTCTTC
v_gene: TRBV4-3; d_gene: -; abundance: few; j_gene: TRBJ1-2; CDR3aa: CASSQEERGGYTF; CDR3nt: TGCGCCAGCAGCCAAGAGGAAAGGGGGGGCTACACCTTC
v_gene: TRBV10-3; d_gene: TRBD2; abundance: many; j_gene: TRBJ2-1; CDR3aa: CAISVLPGGSYNEQFF; CDR3nt: TGTGCCATAAGTGTCCTTCCGGGGGGGTCCTACAATGAGCAGTTCTTC
v_gene: TRBV25-1; d_gene: -; abundance: many; j_gene: TRBJ2-1; CDR3aa: CASKNDWEDNEQFF; CDR3nt: TGTGCCAGCAAAAATGATTGGGAGGACAATGAGCAGTTCTTC
v_gene: TRBV6-5; d_gene: -; abundance: few; j_gene: TRBJ1-6; CDR3aa: CASSWTVDSPLHF; CDR3nt: TGTGCCAGCAGTTGGACAGTTGATTCACCCCTCCACTTT
v_gene: TRBV7-2; d_gene: -; abundance: -; j_gene: TRBJ2-3; CDR3aa: CASSPFSDTQYF; CDR3nt: TGTGCCAGCAGCCCGTTCTCAGATACGCAGTATTTT
v_gene: TRBV4-3; d_gene: -; abundance: -; j_gene: TRBJ2-5; CDR3aa: CASNQDLGGETQYF; CDR3nt: TGCGCCAGCAACCAAGATTTGGGGGGCGAGACCCAGTACTTC